The clone carrying this T cell receptor (beta chain) is a singleton in its sample. Using immunoSEQ multiplex PCR, the repertoire was profiled, and TCRdb retains in-frame clones only, with some absent. The sample includes about 43,000 clones, roughly nine tenths of them seen just once. This sample was taken from a study of blood T cell repertoires in COVID-19. Study-wide context: The study drew acute and convalescent COVID-19 samples from the United States, Italy and Spain.

The CDR3 totals 14 residues. V gave up 4 bases and J gave up 5 bases; unmatched junction bases: 8. The germline V gene has CDR1 SGDLS and CDR2 YYNGEE. Material: peripheral blood. The V and J genes are TRBV9 and TRBJ1-2; TRBD1 aligns across 7 bases. The TCR was taken from an elderly woman with active COVID-19. CDR3 bases: TGTGCCAGCAGCCCCGACAGGGCCCCTTATGGCTACACCTTC. Amino acid sequence: CASSPDRAPYGYTF.